This T cell receptor (beta chain) derives from a study of chronic HIV infection and antiretroviral therapy. The sample holds a few counts of this clonotype. The CDR3 contains 14 residues. Germline CDR1 reads SNHLY; CDR2 reads FYNNEI. V was trimmed by 7 bases and J by 0 bases, leaving 10 bases between them. One entry per CDR3 protein, called by TCRdb with MiXCR from the 5' RACE reads. The sample records roughly 50,000 distinct CDR3 sequences, under 20% being singletons. This receptor was taken from an adult who had HIV and had not received antiretroviral therapy, or was an uninfected healthy control (not recorded which). Sequencing used peripheral blood. The chain is built from TRBV2 and TRBJ1-3; tentative D call: TRBD1 (5 bases). The CDR3 region has the DNA TGTGCCAGCATGGGGCCTATCTCTGGAAACACCATATATTTT. As protein: CASMGPISGNTIYF.